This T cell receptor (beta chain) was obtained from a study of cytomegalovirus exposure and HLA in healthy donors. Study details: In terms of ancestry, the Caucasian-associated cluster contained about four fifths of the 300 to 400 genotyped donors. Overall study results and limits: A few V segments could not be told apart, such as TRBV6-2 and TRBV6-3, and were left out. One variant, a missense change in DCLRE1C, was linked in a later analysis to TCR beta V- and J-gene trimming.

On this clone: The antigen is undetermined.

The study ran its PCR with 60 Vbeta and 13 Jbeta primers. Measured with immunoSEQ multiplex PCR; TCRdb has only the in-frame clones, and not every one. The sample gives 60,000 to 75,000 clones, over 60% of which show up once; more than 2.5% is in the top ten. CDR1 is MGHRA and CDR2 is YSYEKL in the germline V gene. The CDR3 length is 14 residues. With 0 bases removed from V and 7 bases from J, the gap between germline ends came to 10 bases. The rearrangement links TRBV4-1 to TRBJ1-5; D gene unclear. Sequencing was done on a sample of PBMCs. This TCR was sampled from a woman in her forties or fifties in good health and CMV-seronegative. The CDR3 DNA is TGCGCCAGCAGCCAAGATCTGTACGGGCAGCCCCAGCATTTT. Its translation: CASSQDLYGQPQHF.